Listed here are 28 T cell receptor beta chains from one sample, sequenced in a study of blood T cells in healthy people across ages. A sample-barcoded 5' primer and a J-beta primer mix were used in a second PCR of roughly 6 to 11 cycles. TCRdb re-analysed the 5' RACE reads in MiXCR, keeping a single row per CDR3 protein. This table has about a million distinct CDR3 sequences, around two fifths appearing once. The specimen was blood. The source of these receptors is a man aged 18-30 years in good health.

Note on this clonotype: An end of the junction differs from the germline gene, which may be a read error. The V call is TRBV7-2, the J call TRBJ1-4; D unresolved. The length of the CDR3 is 12 residues. Per the germline V gene, CDR1 is SGHTA and CDR2 is FQGNSA. CDR3: CASTSPKEKLFF. DNA of the CDR3: TGTGCCAGCACCTCCCCTAAGGAAAAACTGTTTTTT.

In the case of this clonotype: This sequence may be a read error, since a much larger clone differs from it by one base. V is TRBV10-3 and J is TRBJ2-3; no firm D call. V shed 11 bases and J shed 5 bases, with 23 bases lying between them. The CDR3 runs 15 residues. The germline CDR1 and CDR2 sequences are ENHRY and SYGVKD. CDR3 bases: TGTGCCTCCCAGAGACAACGTGTAATGGGAGATACGCAGTATTTT. The encoded protein is CASQRQRVMGDTQYF.

This clonotype was seen just once. An end of the junction differs from the germline gene, which may be a read error. The rearrangement uses TRBV27 and TRBJ1-5, with D uncertain. The CDR3 consists of 13 residues. The V gene's germline CDR1 is MNHEY and CDR2 SMNVEV (reference sequence). CDR3 in DNA: TGTGCCAGCAGTGTATCATGGGGTCAGCCCCAGCATTTT. It translates to CASSVSWGQPQHF.

The chain uses TRBV7-2 and TRBJ1-5, with D perhaps TRBD1 (5 bases). Germline V gene sequence: CDR1 SGHTA, CDR2 FQGNSA. The CDR3 totals 15 residues. V lost 2 bases and J lost 6, with 14 bases in between. In nucleotides, the CDR3 is TGTGCCAGCAGCTTACGGCAGGGTTGGTTTCAGCCCCAGCATTTT. It is translated as CASSLRQGWFQPQHF.

This chain uses TRBV7-2 with TRBJ2-1; TRBD2 matches 13 bases. With V trimmed by 1 base and J by 3 bases, 6 bases remained unmatched. The CDR3 loop spans 18 amino acids. Germline V CDR1 and CDR2: SGHTA, FQGNSA. This chain's CDR3 is CASSLGTSGGAVYNEQFF. CDR3 DNA: TGTGCCAGCAGCTTAGGAACTAGCGGGGGGGCGGTCTACAATGAGCAGTTCTTC.

This clonotype was seen only a few times. The chain's CDR3 is CASSYGPGTGEKLFF. In DNA, the CDR3 is TGTGCCAGCAGTTACGGTCCCGGGACAGGGGAAAAACTGTTTTTT. The chain combines TRBV6-6 with TRBJ1-4; 9 bases are a match to TRBD1. Trimming cost V 2 bases and J 8 bases; bases outside gene matches: 6. Germline values: CDR1 MNHNY, CDR2 SVGAGI (reference sequence). This CDR3 is built from 15 residues.

This chain uses TRBV6-2 or TRBV6-3 with TRBJ1-1; a weak D match, TRBD1 (6 bases). The CDR3 is 15 residues long. CDR1 is MNHEY and CDR2 is SVGEGT in the germline V gene. Trimming shortened V by 5 bases and J by 4 bases, and 17 bases separated the two germline ends. The CDR3 sequence is CASSLGHMGGTEAFF. The CDR3, as DNA: TGTGCCAGCAGTCTGGGACACATGGGCGGCACTGAAGCTTTCTTT.

The chain has TRBV11-1 and TRBJ2-5, with TRBD2 matching over 12 bases. V was clipped by 5 bases and J by 11 bases; unmatched bases: 15. CDR3 length: 16 amino acids. CDR1 and CDR2 from the germline V gene are SGHAT and FQDESV (reference sequence). The CDR3 sequence is CASSAQSSGGAIEQYF. CDR3 in DNA: TGTGCCAGCAGCGCCCAGTCTAGCGGGGGGGCCATTGAGCAGTACTTC. Full variable domain (missing parts from reference TRBV11-1 and TRBJ2-5): EAEVAQSPRYKITEKSQAVAFWCDPISGHATLYWYRQILGQGPELLVQFQDESVVDDSQLPKDRFSAERLKGVDSTLKIQPAELGDSAMYLCASSAQSSGGAIEQYFGPGTRLLVL.

This chain links TRBV20-1 with TRBJ1-4; TRBD1 aligns across 8 bases. Germline V gives CDR1 DFQATT, CDR2 SNEGSKA (reference sequence). This CDR3 is 16 amino acids long. V lost 5 bases to trimming and J lost 5 bases; unmatched junction nucleotides: 13. The CDR3 DNA is TGCAGTGCTGTACTTGGGTCAACAGGGGGGAATGAAAAACTGTTTTTT. It specifies CSAVLGSTGGNEKLFF.

V is TRBV7-2 and J is TRBJ2-7, with D unresolved. Between the trimmed V and J ends, which lost 2 bases and 7 bases, there was a span of 6 bases. Germline V gene data show CDR1 as SGHTA and CDR2 as FQGNSA. This CDR3 region has 11 residues. CDR3 residues: CASSLSWEQYF. CDR3 nucleotide sequence: TGTGCCAGCAGCTTATCCTGGGAGCAGTACTTC.

This chain connects TRBV30 to TRBJ1-3; the D is unclear. V was shortened by 5 bases and J by 0 bases, with 11 bases between the two germline ends. Germline CDR1 is GTSNPN and CDR2 is SVGIG (reference sequence). This CDR3 is 14 amino acids long. CDR3 in amino acids: CAWALGVSGNTIYF. CDR3 in DNA: TGTGCCTGGGCCCTAGGAGTCTCTGGAAACACCATATATTTT.

The chain combines TRBV15 with TRBJ1-2; no definite D call. With 3 bases removed from V and 7 bases from J, the gap between germline ends came to 6 bases. CDR3 length: 11 amino acids. CDR1 is LNHNV and CDR2 is YYDKDF in the germline V gene (reference sequence). CDR3 sequence reads: CATSRGPGYTF. The DNA of the CDR3 is TGTGCCACCAGCAGGGGCCCTGGCTACACCTTC. The variable domain in full, completed from reference TRBV15 and TRBJ1-2, reads DAMVIQNPRYQVTQFGKPVTLSCSQTLNHNVMYWYQQKSSQAPKLLFHYYDKDFNNEADTPDNFQSRRPNTSFCFLDIRSPGLGDTAMYLCATSRGPGYTFGSGTRLTVV.

The V gene is TRBV9, the J gene TRBJ1-2; weak D call: TRBD1 (6 bases). Germline V gene data show CDR1 as SGDLS and CDR2 as YYNGEE. The CDR3 consists of 16 residues. Deletions cut 4 bases from V and 0 bases from J, with 16 bases between. Here the CDR3 DNA reads TGTGCCAGCAGCCCTACTACCGGGACAACTAACTATGGCTACACCTTC. Amino acids: CASSPTTGTTNYGYTF.

The chain joins TRBV6-6 to TRBJ2-4; perhaps TRBD1 as D (6 bases). The CDR3 has 14 residues. CDR1 is MNHNY, CDR2 SVGAGI, per germline (reference sequence). V dropped 6 bases and J dropped 8 bases, with 17 bases sitting between them. The CDR3 nucleotides are TGTGCCAGCAGCCCACAGGGTGGTGTTGACATTCAGTACTTC. Amino acids: CASSPQGGVDIQYF.

As to this clonotype: Since no conserved phenylalanine or tryptophan closes the CDR3, a read error is the likely cause. V and J are TRBV20-1 and TRBJ2-7; TRBD1 matches at 9 bases. Per germline, CDR1 DFQATT and CDR2 SNEGSKA (reference sequence). The J segment lost 6 bases and the V segment lost 3 bases, leaving 6 bases of the junction unmatched. CDR3 size: 13 residues. CDR3 sequence: CSARGQGLSEQYL. The CDR3, as DNA: TGCAGTGCTAGGGGACAGGGCTTAAGCGAGCAGTACTTA.

A few counts support this clonotype. J is TRBJ2-3 and V is TRBV25-1; D is possibly TRBD2 (7 bases). This CDR3 region has 18 residues. Per germline, CDR1 MGHDK and CDR2 SYGVNS. V lost 0 bases, J lost 2 bases, and 18 bases lay in between. The CDR3 region has the DNA TGTGCCAGCAGTGAATATAGGGGGGAGGGGACCCCCACAGATACGCAGTATTTT. Its protein is CASSEYRGEGTPTDTQYF. Drawing the rest from reference TRBV25-1 and TRBJ2-3, the complete variable domain is EADIYQTPRYLVIGTGKKITLECSQTMGHDKMYWYQQDPGMELHLIHYSYGVNSTEKGDLSSESTVSRIRTEHFPLTLESARPSHTSQYLCASSEYRGEGTPTDTQYFGPGTRLTVL.

This rearrangement joins TRBV7-2 to TRBJ1-6; the match to TRBD1 covers 7 bases. Germline CDR1 reads SGHTA; CDR2 reads FQGNSA. V shed 6 bases, J shed 7 bases, and the junction held 15 bases outside the gene matches. This CDR3 contains 17 residues. This CDR3 reads CASRLRGGQPLNSPLHF. CDR3 DNA sequence: TGTGCCAGCAGATTAAGAGGGGGACAGCCTTTAAATTCACCCCTCCACTTT.

V and J are TRBV15 and TRBJ1-1; 9 bases map to TRBD1. Trimming took 3 bases from V and 5 from J; bases not matched to a gene: 10. The CDR3 is made up of 16 amino acids. Germline-derived CDR1 and CDR2 are LNHNV and YYDKDF (reference sequence). The CDR3 DNA reads TGTGCCACCAGCAGTGACCGACAGGGGGGGAGGACTGAAGCTTTCTTT. Protein product: CATSSDRQGGRTEAFF. The variable domain in full, with the rest retrieved from reference TRBV15 and TRBJ1-1, is DAMVIQNPRYQVTQFGKPVTLSCSQTLNHNVMYWYQQKSSQAPKLLFHYYDKDFNNEADTPDNFQSRRPNTSFCFLDIRSPGLGDTAMYLCATSSDRQGGRTEAFFGQGTRLTVV.

This clonotype was found once. This chain joins TRBV25-1 and TRBJ1-2; possible D gene TRBD1, 5 bases. The CDR3 is made up of 14 amino acids. Trimming took off 3 bases at V and 8 bases at J, with 16 bases between the two ends. CDR1 MGHDK and CDR2 SYGVNS come from the germline V gene. The CDR3 sequence is CASSEIGENGGYTF. Written as DNA, the CDR3 is TGTGCCAGCAGTGAGATAGGGGAAAATGGAGGCTACACCTTC.

The chain uses TRBV30 and TRBJ2-5; no definite D call. The germline CDR1 and CDR2 sequences are GTSNPN and SVGIG (reference sequence). This CDR3 region has 13 residues. V dropped 0 bases and J dropped 4 bases, with 9 bases sitting between them. Here the CDR3 DNA reads TGTGCCTGGAGTGTAAATTCAGGAGAGACCCAGTACTTC. Translated, it gives CAWSVNSGETQYF.

V usage is TRBV5-1 and J usage is TRBJ1-2; D may be TRBD1 (5 bases). The germline V gene encodes CDR1 SGHRS and CDR2 YFSETQ. CDR3 length equals 12 residues. With 0 bases removed from V and 7 bases from J, the gap between germline ends came to 7 bases. CDR3 nucleotides: TGCGCCAGCAGCTTGGCAGGGCCTGGCTACACCTTC. It yields the protein CASSLAGPGYTF.

The rearrangement links TRBV29-1 to TRBJ2-1; D gene unclear. Deletions cut 3 bases from V and 5 bases from J, with 11 bases between. This CDR3 region has 13 residues. From germline, CDR1 is SQVTM and CDR2 ANQGSEA. The CDR3 bases are TGCAGCGTTGATGCTAGTCTAAACAATGAGCAGTTCTTC. It codes for CSVDASLNNEQFF.

This sequence joins TRBV5-1 and TRBJ1-1; D may be TRBD1 (5 bases). From germline, CDR1 is SGHRS and CDR2 YFSETQ. V was trimmed by 4 bases and J by 7 bases, leaving 11 bases between them. This CDR3 spans 12 amino acids. The chain's CDR3 is CASSPTTDEAFF. The CDR3 nucleotides are TGCGCCAGCAGCCCGACGACAGATGAAGCTTTCTTT. Combining the CDR3 with reference TRBV5-1 and TRBJ1-1 gives the whole variable domain KAGVTQTPRYLIKTRGQQVTLSCSPISGHRSVSWYQQTPGQGLQFLFEYFSETQRNKGNFPGRFSGRQFSNSRSEMNVSTLELGDSALYLCASSPTTDEAFFGQGTRLTVV.

The V gene is TRBV7-2, the J gene TRBJ1-5; D not certain. CDR1 SGHTA and CDR2 FQGNSA come from the germline V gene. V lost 0 bases and J lost 4, with 16 bases in between. The CDR3 has 17 residues. The CDR3 reads CASSLAADLRVNQPQHF. The CDR3 nucleotides are TGTGCCAGCAGCTTAGCCGCGGACCTGCGGGTTAATCAGCCCCAGCATTTT.

This chain connects TRBV7-2 to TRBJ2-4; D not certain. The end of the DNA aligns better with TRBJ2-7, so the J call may be wrong. This CDR3 contains 14 residues. From germline, CDR1 is SGHTA and CDR2 FQGNSA. The DNA of the CDR3 is TGTGCCAGCAGCTTAAACGCCCTTGACTACGAGCAGTACTTC. This codes for CASSLNALDYEQYF.

The gene calls are TRBV7-2 and TRBJ2-5; tentatively, D is TRBD2 (6 bases). V dropped 4 bases and J dropped 11 bases, with 17 bases sitting between them. The germline V gene encodes CDR1 SGHTA and CDR2 FQGNSA. There are 13 residues in the CDR3. The CDR3, as DNA: TGTGCCAGCAGCTCCCCCGCGGGGACTTATCAGTACTTC. This gives the protein CASSSPAGTYQYF.

This chain connects TRBV20-1 to TRBJ1-1; 9 bases fit TRBD1. Germline assignment: CDR1 DFQATT and CDR2 SNEGSKA (reference sequence). V trimming: 6 bases; J trimming: 1 base; junction bases outside the gene matches: 9. This CDR3 region has 15 residues. The CDR3 is CSAHRGLRRNTEAFF. Here the CDR3 DNA reads TGCAGTGCCCACAGGGGGCTGAGAAGGAACACTGAAGCTTTCTTT.

This chain connects TRBV2 to TRBJ2-2; D not resolved. V was cut by 5 bases and J by 1 base, with 8 bases left in between. The CDR3 runs to 14 residues. Per the germline V gene, CDR1 is SNHLY and CDR2 is FYNNEI. The CDR3 loop reads CASSRVMNTGELFF. Here the CDR3 DNA reads TGTGCCAGCAGTCGGGTCATGAACACCGGGGAGCTGTTTTTT.